A selection of T cell receptor beta chains follows, all from one sample in a study of cytomegalovirus exposure and HLA in healthy donors. Sequencing used immunoSEQ multiplex PCR; TCRdb keeps in-frame clones, though not all of them. The sample carries 120,000 to 150,000 clones, about three fifths recorded once. Material: PBMCs. These receptors originate from a male donor in good health and CMV-seronegative. The CDR3 runs from the conserved cysteine through the conserved F or W. A D gene is named only where the DNA matches it firmly. Where a row states a size, it is once, few, many or the class of an expanded clone; other rows omit it.

>TRBV28|-|TRBD1|TRBJ2-7|13
TGTGCCAGCAGCTCCGGACAGGTTTTAAGGCAGTACTTC
CASSSGQVLRQYF
>TRBV6-6|few|-|TRBJ2-3|15
TGTGCCAGCAGTGAGATTAAACAGGGAACAGATACGCAGTATTTT
CASSEIKQGTDTQYF
>TRBV27|-|TRBD2|TRBJ2-2|15
TGTGCCAGCCCAAGCGGGGGGGCTTCAGCCGGGGAGCTGTTTTTT
CASPSGGASAGELFF
>TRBV19|-|TRBD1|TRBJ1-4|15
TGTGCCAGTAGTCAAAGACAGGGATCGGGGGAAAAACTGTTTTTT
CASSQRQGSGEKLFF
>TRBV7-2|-|TRBD1|TRBJ2-5|14
TGTGCCAGCAGCTTAGTCCAGGGGGCAGAGACCCAGTACTTC
CASSLVQGAETQYF
>TRBV6-5|-|TRBD1|TRBJ2-7|13
TGTGCCACATCAGGGGGTTTCGCCTACGAGCAGTACTTC
CATSGGFAYEQYF
>TRBV25-1|-|-|TRBJ2-3|17
TGTGCCAGCAGTGGATTAATCCCCGGGTGGTTTTCAGATACGCAGTATTTT
CASSGLIPGWFSDTQYF
>TRBV21-1|-|-|TRBJ2-5|17
TGTGCCAGCAGCAAAGCCGCGGGGGGGGCGCTTGGAGAGACCCAGTACTTC
CASSKAAGGALGETQYF
>TRBV2|-|-|TRBJ1-4|13
TGTGCCAGCAGTGCAGAGGCTAATGAAAAACTGTTTTTT
CASSAEANEKLFF
>TRBV5-8|-|TRBD1|TRBJ2-7|15
TGTGCCAGCAGACACCGGGACAGGCCCTCCTACGAGCAGTACTTC
CASRHRDRPSYEQYF
>TRBV10-3|-|-|TRBJ2-7|11
TGTGCCATCAGTGATCTCTACGAGCAGTACTTC
CAISDLYEQYF
>TRBV7-2|once|-|TRBJ1-3|14
TGTGCCAGCAGTACATATCAGGGCTACAACACCATATATTTT
CASSTYQGYNTIYF
>TRBV29-1|-|TRBD2|TRBJ2-3|14
TGCAGCGCAGTAGCGGGGGCTAGCACAGATACGCAGTATTTT
CSAVAGASTDTQYF
>TRBV14|-|TRBD1|TRBJ1-2|14
TGTGCCAGCAGCCTGGACAGGAACCCAAGGGGCTACACCTTC
CASSLDRNPRGYTF
>TRBV10-3|-|-|TRBJ1-3|17
TGTGCCATCAGTGAGTCGATGGGGGGGAACTCTGGAAACACCATATATTTT
CAISESMGGNSGNTIYF
>TRBV7-9|few|TRBD1|TRBJ1-6|19
TGTGCCAGCAGACCCTCGGCCTGGGACAGGGTTGGTAGCGTGTCACCCCTCCACTTT
CASRPSAWDRVGSVSPLHF
>TRBV6-4|few|-|TRBJ1-2|15
TGTGCCAGCAGTGCTAACAGTGGATTGGCCTATGGCTACACCTTC
CASSANSGLAYGYTF
>TRBV19|-|TRBD1|TRBJ1-5|15
TGTGCCAGTAGTATCGGGACAGGCGGCAATCAGCCCCAGCATTTT
CASSIGTGGNQPQHF
>TRBV28|-|-|TRBJ2-3|16
TGTGCCAGCAGCCTCCAGGGATTTTGGTCGGGAGATACGCAGTATTTT
CASSLQGFWSGDTQYF
>TRBV15|-|-|TRBJ1-4|15
TGTGCCACCAGCCGACCCACAGGGCCTAATGAAAAACTGTTTTTT
CATSRPTGPNEKLFF
>TRBV5-4|once|-|TRBJ2-3|14
TGTGCCAGCAGCTTGGTTTCTGGGGGCGATACGCAGTATTTT
CASSLVSGGDTQYF
>TRBV2|-|-|TRBJ2-7|16
TGTGCCAGCAGTGAAGAGCCAGGGGCTGCTCCCTACGAGCAGTACTTC
CASSEEPGAAPYEQYF
>TRBV29-1|-|-|TRBJ1-1|9
TGCAGCGTTGAAGATCAGCGCCTCTTT
CSVEDQRLF
>TRBV28|few|-|TRBJ1-2|16
TGTGCCAGCAGTCCAACCATGCCGGGACGGGGGTCTGGCTACACCTTC
CASSPTMPGRGSGYTF